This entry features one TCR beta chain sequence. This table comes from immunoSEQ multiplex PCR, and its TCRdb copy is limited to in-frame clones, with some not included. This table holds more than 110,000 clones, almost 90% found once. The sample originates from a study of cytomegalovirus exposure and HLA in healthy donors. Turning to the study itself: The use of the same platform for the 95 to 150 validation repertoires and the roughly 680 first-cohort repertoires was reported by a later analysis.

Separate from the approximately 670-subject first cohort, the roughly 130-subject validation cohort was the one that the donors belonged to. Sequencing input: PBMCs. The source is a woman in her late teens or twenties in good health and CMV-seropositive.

In DNA, the CDR3 is TGTGCCAGCAGTTTGGTTGTTGCGCAATACGAGCAGTACTTC. Its translation: CASSLVVAQYEQYF. The chain recombines TRBV28 with TRBJ2-7; D is uncertain. V lost 3 bases and J 4 bases, leaving 13 bases between the germline ends. Germline V lookup: CDR1 MDHEN, CDR2 SYDVKM. The CDR3 is 14 residues long.